Listed here are 26 T cell receptor beta chains from one sample, sequenced in a study of sequential checkpoint blockade in melanoma. The data were produced by immunoSEQ multiplex PCR, yet TCRdb's version contains in-frame clones alone and is incomplete. The profile covers over 8,000 clones, with 64% appearing a single time and 50% taken by the ten largest. Treatment of the sample: randomized to nivolumab then ipilimumab (arm A) or the reverse (arm B). Here the sequenced sample was CD8+ T cells sorted from blood (inferred from file names), taken from a patient given nivolumab and ipilimumab in sequence. These receptors were collected from a human patient with melanoma. Some clones in this sample may be carry-over from other donors' samples.

The V call is TRBV5-4, the J call TRBJ2-7, with 7 bases fitting TRBD1. The germline CDR1 and CDR2 sequences are SGHNT and YYREEE (reference sequence). V lost 0 bases, J lost 2 bases, and 5 bases stayed unmatched. The CDR3 consists of 15 residues. CDR3 DNA: TGTGCCAGCAGCTTGGGCCCAGGGGGTACCTACGAGCAGTACTTC. Protein product: CASSLGPGGTYEQYF.

The V gene is TRBV20-1, the J gene TRBJ2-3; D possibly corresponds to TRBD2 (5 bases). Between the trimmed V and J ends, which lost 8 bases and 5 bases, there was a span of 11 bases. The CDR3 is made up of 11 amino acids. The germline V gene has CDR1 DFQATT and CDR2 SNEGSKA (reference sequence). The CDR3 coding sequence is TGCAGTCCCCCTCGGGGAGATACGCAGTATTTT. This codes for CSPPRGDTQYF.

The chain is built from TRBV5-1 and TRBJ2-7, with TRBD2 identical over 13 bases. The CDR3 totals 17 residues. With V trimmed by 4 bases and J by 5 bases, 12 bases remained unmatched. The germline V gene encodes CDR1 SGHRS and CDR2 YFSETQ. CDR3 amino acids: CASSPGLAGRPEDEQYF. DNA of the CDR3: TGCGCCAGCAGCCCGGGACTAGCGGGGCGCCCAGAGGACGAGCAGTACTTC.

The genes are TRBV14 and TRBJ2-7, with TRBD1 as a possible D gene (5 bases). The CDR3 loop spans 14 amino acids. CDR1 and CDR2 (germline): SGHDN, FVKESK. V was shortened by 3 bases and J by 5 bases, with 14 bases between the two germline ends. The CDR3 here is CASSHFYRLNEQYF. The CDR3 nucleotides read TGTGCCAGCAGCCATTTTTACAGGCTCAACGAGCAGTACTTC.

The chain links TRBV30 to TRBJ1-2; perhaps TRBD1 as D (6 bases). From germline, CDR1 is GTSNPN and CDR2 SVGIG (reference sequence). V was pared by 0 bases and J by 8 bases, with 25 bases between. The CDR3 has 17 amino acids. This CDR3 is CAWSVRVSSGGAEGYTF. The CDR3 DNA is TGTGCCTGGAGTGTACGGGTTAGTTCGGGGGGCGCGGAAGGCTACACCTTC.

This clone was picked up a small number of times. This sequence joins TRBV28 and TRBJ2-7; the D gene is possibly TRBD1 (7 bases). With 7 bases removed from V and 3 bases from J, the gap between germline ends came to 16 bases. This CDR3 is built from 14 residues. Per the germline V gene, CDR1 is MDHEN and CDR2 is SYDVKM. CDR3 sequence reads: CASTQGQGGYEQYF. The CDR3 bases are TGTGCCAGCACCCAAGGGCAGGGGGGCTACGAGCAGTACTTC.

The rearrangement joins TRBV5-1 to TRBJ2-7; the D gene is possibly TRBD1 (5 bases). V lost 3 bases and J lost 6, with 10 bases in between. The CDR3 is 12 residues long. Germline CDR1 is SGHRS and CDR2 is YFSETQ. This chain's CDR3 is CASSSSGSEQYF. For the CDR3, the DNA is TGCGCCAGCAGCTCCTCAGGGTCCGAGCAGTACTTC.

The chain couples TRBV27 to TRBJ1-2, with 7 bases identical to TRBD1. Germline V gives CDR1 MNHEY, CDR2 SMNVEV (reference sequence). This CDR3 has 12 residues. Trimming at V came to 8 bases and at J to 8 bases, leaving 8 bases not matched to a gene. CDR3 bases: TGTGCCAGCCGACAGGGAGGTCGCGGCTACACCTTC. Residues: CASRQGGRGYTF.

This clone came up a few times. Given a far larger clone just one base away, this is likely a sequencing read error. The V and J genes are TRBV7-9 and TRBJ2-7; tentative D call: TRBD2 (6 bases). This CDR3 is 15 amino acids long. The germline V gene has CDR1 SEHNR and CDR2 FQNEAQ (reference sequence). V lost 4 bases and J 3 bases, leaving 16 bases between the germline ends. CDR3 loop: CASSCRDWGDYEQYF. The CDR3 DNA reads TGTGCCAGCAGCTGTCGGGACTGGGGGGACTACGAGCAGTACTTC.

J is TRBJ2-5 and V is TRBV7-9; TRBD1 matches 7 bases. J was trimmed by 5 bases and V by 1 base; bases with no gene match: 13. CDR1 is SEHNR and CDR2 is FQNEAQ in the germline V gene (reference sequence). The CDR3 extends over 17 amino acids. In DNA form, the CDR3 reads TGTGCCAGCAGCTTAGGGATCGGGACAGCCGTAGCGGAGACCCAGTACTTC. Amino acid sequence: CASSLGIGTAVAETQYF.

This sequence joins TRBV7-9 and TRBJ1-1; D gene unclear. This CDR3 contains 13 residues. CDR1 SEHNR and CDR2 FQNEAQ come from the germline V gene (reference sequence). V was cut by 1 base and J by 5 bases, with 8 bases left in between. The CDR3 loop reads CASSLGGGTEAFF. For the CDR3, the DNA is TGTGCCAGCAGCTTAGGAGGTGGAACTGAAGCTTTCTTT.

V usage is TRBV27 and J usage is TRBJ1-1; D is perhaps TRBD1 (5 bases). The CDR3 loop spans 13 amino acids. Germline V lookup: CDR1 MNHEY, CDR2 SMNVEV (reference sequence). The V gene lost 6 bases and the J gene lost 4 bases, with 12 bases spanning the gap. The CDR3 DNA reads as TGTGCCAGCAGCCCTGTCAGGGTCACTGAAGCTTTCTTT. It specifies CASSPVRVTEAFF.

V and J are TRBV27 and TRBJ1-2, with 9 positions matching TRBD1. Germline V gives CDR1 MNHEY, CDR2 SMNVEV (reference sequence). V gave up 3 bases and J gave up 1 base; unmatched junction bases: 6. The CDR3 contains 16 residues. The CDR3 DNA reads as TGTGCCAGCAGTTTTTACCCGACAGGGGGTAACTATGGCTACACCTTC. Residues: CASSFYPTGGNYGYTF.

The V and J genes are TRBV7-9 and TRBJ2-3; 9 positions agree with TRBD2. The CDR3 runs 17 residues. Germline CDR1 SEHNR, CDR2 FQNEAQ (reference sequence). V was clipped by 4 bases and J by 4 bases; unmatched bases: 12. The CDR3: CASSSPLRGGEPDTQYF. The DNA for the CDR3 is TGTGCCAGCAGCTCGCCTCTTCGCGGGGGGGAACCAGATACGCAGTATTTT.

This chain links TRBV15 with TRBJ1-1; D might be TRBD1 (6 bases). The CDR3 has 14 residues. Germline values: CDR1 LNHNV, CDR2 YYDKDF (reference sequence). V dropped 3 bases and J dropped 5 bases, with 13 bases sitting between them. The chain's CDR3 is CATSSQQGRTEAFF. The CDR3 DNA sequence: TGTGCCACCAGCAGCCAACAGGGTAGGACTGAAGCTTTCTTT.

The V call is TRBV7-9, the J call TRBJ1-2, with D unclear. This CDR3 comprises 13 residues. With 7 bases removed from V and 5 bases from J, the gap between germline ends came to 14 bases. Per the germline V gene, CDR1 is SEHNR and CDR2 is FQNEAQ (reference sequence). The CDR3 sequence is CASIPSELYGYTF. The CDR3 region has the DNA TGTGCCAGCATACCGAGTGAGCTATATGGCTACACCTTC.

The chain combines TRBV6-1 with TRBJ2-7, with 10 bases aligning to TRBD1. Germline V CDR1 and CDR2: MNHNS, SASEGT. Unmatched junction bases numbered 2, after V lost 4 bases and J lost 2 bases. The CDR3 is 14 residues long. The CDR3 sequence: CASSGTGGTYEQYF. CDR3 DNA sequence: TGTGCCAGCAGTGGGACAGGGGGGACCTACGAGCAGTACTTC.

The gene calls are TRBV19 and TRBJ1-1; tentative D call: TRBD1 (5 bases). Germline CDR1 reads LNHDA; CDR2 reads SQIVND (reference sequence). This CDR3 spans 14 amino acids. The V end was cut by 0 bases, the J end by 4 bases, with 9 bases between. The CDR3 reads CASSIDKQVTEAFF. The CDR3 nucleotides read TGTGCCAGTAGTATAGACAAACAGGTCACTGAAGCTTTCTTT.

The sample holds a few counts of this clone. The chain uses TRBV11-3 and TRBJ1-1; D is undetermined. Germline values: CDR1 SGHNT, CDR2 YENEEA. V was shortened by 3 bases and J by 5 bases, with 16 bases between the two germline ends. This CDR3 has 15 residues. The chain's CDR3 is CASSFRAGSGTEAFF. Written as DNA, the CDR3 is TGTGCCAGCAGCTTCCGAGCGGGGAGCGGGACTGAAGCTTTCTTT.

The chain combines TRBV7-9 with TRBJ2-7, with 11 bases aligning to TRBD1. Germline values: CDR1 SEHNR, CDR2 FQNEAQ (reference sequence). The CDR3 contains 15 residues. V lost 6 bases and J lost 4; bases outside the gene matches: 8. The CDR3 reads CASRPTGTGGYEQYF. Written as DNA, the CDR3 is TGTGCCAGCAGACCGACCGGGACAGGGGGATACGAGCAGTACTTC.

There are a few counts of this clone. The chain is built from TRBV6-5 and TRBJ1-1; D is unresolved. Germline assignment: CDR1 MNHEY and CDR2 SVGAGI. The CDR3 sequence is 13 residues long. Deletions cut 0 bases from V and 8 bases from J, with 10 bases between. CDR3 sequence: CASSYSSLNEAFF. CDR3 DNA sequence: TGTGCCAGCAGTTACTCGAGTTTAAACGAAGCTTTCTTT.

This sequence joins TRBV9 and TRBJ1-2, with 10 bases fitting TRBD1. CDR1 and CDR2 from the germline V gene are SGDLS and YYNGEE. With 6 bases clipped from V and 1 base from J, the junction kept 9 bases outside the gene matches. This CDR3 comprises 16 residues. The CDR3 DNA is TGTGCCAGCACCCTGGGACAGGGGCCGGTTAACTATGGCTACACCTTC. As protein: CASTLGQGPVNYGYTF.

The genes are TRBV10-2 and TRBJ2-6; 7 bases agree with TRBD2. The CDR3 length is 16 residues. CDR1 and CDR2 from the germline V gene are WSHSY and SAAADI. Unmatched junction bases numbered 1, after V lost 2 bases and J lost 0 bases. The CDR3 region is CASSEGGGSGANVLTF. The CDR3 region has the DNA TGCGCCAGCAGTGAGGGGGGGGGCTCTGGGGCCAACGTCCTGACTTTC.

This clone was picked up one time. The junction and the germline gene differ at one end; a read error may be behind it. J is TRBJ1-4 and V is TRBV7-9; D call uncertain. The CDR3 has 17 residues. CDR1 SEHNR and CDR2 FQNEAQ come from the germline V gene (reference sequence). The CDR3 DNA follows: TGCGCCAGCAGCCAATCCCTCGAGGGCTCAACTAATGAAAAACTGTTTTTT. This translates into CASSQSLEGSTNEKLFF.

Comments on this clone: At one end, the junction sequence differs from germline, possibly due to a read error. The chain employs TRBV7-3 and TRBJ1-1; D remains ambiguous. In germline, CDR1 is SGHTA, CDR2 FQGTGA. This CDR3 comprises 13 residues. DNA for the CDR3: TGCGCCAGCAGCCCTAATAGGAACACTGAAGCTTTCTTT. Protein product: CASSPNRNTEAFF.

V usage is TRBV10-3 and J usage is TRBJ2-5; 7 bases fit TRBD1. Germline loops: CDR1 ENHRY, CDR2 SYGVKD. CDR3 length: 16 amino acids. V lost 6 bases, J lost 4 bases, and 14 bases stayed unmatched. CDR3 sequence reads: CAISDLRGRKGETQYF. As DNA, the CDR3 is TGTGCCATCAGCGACCTAAGGGGGCGGAAGGGAGAGACCCAGTACTTC.